These 18 T cell receptor beta chains were sequenced from one sample in a study of T cells in Graves' hyperthyroidism and ophthalmopathy. RNA transcripts provided the source from which TCR beta CDR3 regions were amplified. Using the HTBI primer set, a first-round RT-PCR was run on the TCR CDR3. In TCRdb, the multiplex PCR reads were re-called with MiXCR into one record per CDR3 protein. The sample lists about 520,000 distinct CDR3 sequences, roughly a quarter occurring once. Sequencing was done on a sample of blood. Every receptor here comes from a woman under 40 with Graves' ophthalmopathy.

V usage is TRBV6-1 and J usage is TRBJ2-2; 9 nucleotides match TRBD2. Germline CDR1 and CDR2: MNHNS and SASEGT. Trimming at V came to 1 base and at J to 4 bases, leaving 1 base not matched to a gene. There are 15 residues in the CDR3. The CDR3 loop reads CASSEGLAATGELFF. CDR3 coding DNA: TGTGCCAGCAGTGAAGGACTAGCGGCCACCGGGGAGCTGTTTTTT.

This clonotype was detected ten times or more. The rearrangement joins TRBV4-1 to TRBJ2-7; D call uncertain. Germline V gives CDR1 MGHRA, CDR2 YSYEKL. Trimming removed 1 base at V and 9 bases at J, with 13 bases between. CDR3 length: 13 residues. The CDR3 DNA is TGCGCCAGCAGCCAAGCGCTTGGGGTAGGGCAGTACTTC. This sequence encodes CASSQALGVGQYF.

This clonotype is a singleton in its sample. The V gene is TRBV6-5, the J gene TRBJ1-1; TRBD1 agrees at 10 bases. Germline assignment: CDR1 MNHEY and CDR2 SVGAGI. This CDR3 comprises 16 residues. V shed 2 bases, J shed 5 bases, and the junction held 8 bases outside the gene matches. The CDR3 spells CASSYLTGQGGTEAFF. The CDR3 nucleotides are TGTGCCAGCAGTTACCTGACAGGACAGGGGGGAACTGAAGCTTTCTTT.

This clonotype appeared a single time. CDR3 bases: TGTGCCATCAGTGAGTCACCCAGTTGGGACATTCAGTACTTC. It encodes CAISESPSWDIQYF. V is TRBV10-3 and J is TRBJ2-4, with D uncertain. Germline loops: CDR1 ENHRY, CDR2 SYGVKD. V dropped 0 bases and J dropped 8 bases, with 11 bases sitting between them. The CDR3 consists of 14 residues.

The table lists this clonotype with many counts. This may come from a read error, since a much larger clone is one base off. The rearrangement joins TRBV6-5 to TRBJ1-1, with TRBD1 as a possible D gene (5 bases). CDR3 length equals 14 residues. Germline values: CDR1 MNHEY, CDR2 SVGAGI. CDR3 nucleotides: TGTGCCAGCAGTTACTCCTGGTGGGGGGACCAAGCTTCCTTT. Amino acid sequence: CASSYSWWGDQASF.

This clonotype was observed at least ten times. CDR3 coding DNA: TGTGCCAGCTCATCTGACAGGGGTAGCAATCAGCCCCAGCATTTT. This gives the protein CASSSDRGSNQPQHF. The genes are TRBV18 and TRBJ1-5; 8 bases line up with TRBD1. The CDR3 spans 15 residues. The V gene's germline CDR1 is KGHSH and CDR2 LQKENI. J gave up 0 bases and V 5 bases, and 3 bases lay outside the gene matches.

This clonotype was seen at least ten times. This chain links TRBV12-3 or TRBV12-4 with TRBJ2-2; TRBD2 matches at 9 bases. The junction had 8 bases not matched to a gene; V was cut back by 7 bases and J by 8 bases. The CDR3 consists of 14 residues. This chain's CDR3 is CASISLAGSGELFF. The CDR3, as DNA: TGTGCCAGCATTTCGCTAGCGGGGTCTGGGGAGCTGTTTTTT.

J is TRBJ1-2 and V is TRBV6-5; 9 nucleotides agree with TRBD1. Germline trimming cut 4 bases from V and 2 bases from J; bases unmatched to any gene: 11. The germline CDR1 and CDR2 sequences are MNHEY and SVGAGI. CDR3 length: 17 residues. The CDR3 bases are TGTGCCAGCAGTTCAATTCCCCCCGGACAGGGGAACTATGGCTACACCTTC. Translated: CASSSIPPGQGNYGYTF.

This clonotype was observed a handful of times. The J gene is TRBJ1-1, the V gene TRBV3-1; tentative D call: TRBD1 (5 bases). This CDR3 has 15 amino acids. The V end lost 4 bases, the J end lost 1 base, and 13 bases lay between the germline ends. Germline lookup yields CDR1 LGHDT and CDR2 YNNKEL (reference sequence). The CDR3 DNA reads TGTGCCAGCAGCCCTGCGGTAGGGACGAACACTGAAGCTTTCTTT. Amino acids: CASSPAVGTNTEAFF. Variable domain in full (rest from reference TRBV3-1 and TRBJ1-1): DTAVSQTPKYLVTQMGNDKSIKCEQNLGHDTMYWYKQDSKKFLKIMFSYNNKELIINETVPNRFSPKSPDKAHLNLHINSLELGDSAVYFCASSPAVGTNTEAFFGQGTRLTVV.

This clonotype was seen only a few times. The chain uses TRBV6-5 and TRBJ1-2, with a tentative D call TRBD1 (5 bases). The CDR3 is made up of 15 amino acids. Between the trimmed V and J ends, which lost 4 bases and 4 bases, there was a span of 16 bases. The germline gives CDR1 MNHEY, CDR2 SVGAGI. The CDR3 DNA reads as TGTGCCAGCAGTTTGGGGCACGACAGCTCCTATGGCTACACCTTC. Its translation: CASSLGHDSSYGYTF.

As for this clonotype: It may be a read error: a sequence one base away is much more abundant. The CDR3, as DNA: TGTGCCAGCAGCCACGATCTCGATAGTGTCTCCTCGCGGGGGGGAATCTACGAGCAGTACTTC. Translation gives CASSHDLDSVSSRGGIYEQYF. The J gene is TRBJ2-7, the V gene TRBV4-2, with TRBD2 matching 9 bases. The V gene's germline CDR1 is LGHNA and CDR2 YNFKEQ. V lost 3 bases to trimming and J lost 3 bases; unmatched junction nucleotides: 24. This CDR3 spans 21 amino acids.

The table lists this clonotype with a few counts. A read error may be the cause here, since a much bigger clone is one base away. The conserved closing phenylalanine or tryptophan is absent in this CDR3, likely reflecting a read error. The chain combines TRBV10-3 with TRBJ1-1, with D hard to call. CDR1 and CDR2 from the germline V gene are ENHRY and SYGVKD. Trimming took off 8 bases at V and 1 base at J, with 17 bases between the two ends. The CDR3 is made up of 15 amino acids. The CDR3 DNA follows: TGTGCCATCTTTAACAAGGGAGCCCAGAACACTGAAGCTTTCCTT. Amino acid sequence: CAIFNKGAQNTEAFL.

This chain connects TRBV28 to TRBJ2-5, with D maybe TRBD2 (5 bases). The CDR3 runs to 12 residues. CDR1 is MDHEN and CDR2 is SYDVKM in the germline V gene. The V and J ends lost 5 bases and 8 bases respectively, with 12 bases between them. The CDR3 loop is CASSPLPGTQYF. The CDR3 DNA sequence: TGTGCCAGCAGTCCCCTTCCGGGAACCCAGTACTTC.

The chain employs TRBV27 and TRBJ1-1, with D uncertain. Germline values: CDR1 MNHEY, CDR2 SMNVEV (reference sequence). CDR3 size: 12 residues. Trimming removed 9 bases from V and 0 bases from J, with 8 bases in between. This CDR3 reads CASYPLNTEAFF. The DNA for the CDR3 is TGTGCCAGTTATCCCCTGAACACTGAAGCTTTCTTT.

As for this clonotype: A much larger clone lies one base from this, so it may be a read error. The CDR3 here is CASSDRVGSANAEAFF. For the CDR3, the DNA is TGCGCCAGCAGCGACAGGGTAGGAAGCGCTAACGCTGAAGCTTTCTTT. The rearrangement joins TRBV5-1 to TRBJ1-1; 7 bases align to TRBD1. Trimming at V came to 4 bases and at J to 6 bases, leaving 15 bases not matched to a gene. The length of the CDR3 is 16 residues. CDR1 is SGHRS and CDR2 is YFSETQ in the germline V gene.

The table lists this clonotype with many counts. The chain carries TRBV27 and TRBJ2-7; 9 nucleotides agree with TRBD1. Trimming at V came to 2 bases and at J to 4 bases, leaving 6 bases not matched to a gene. There are 15 residues in the CDR3. Germline V gene sequence: CDR1 MNHEY, CDR2 SMNVEV (reference sequence). The CDR3: CASSLDRDRVYEQYF. In DNA form, the CDR3 reads TGTGCCAGCAGTTTAGACCGGGACAGGGTTTACGAGCAGTACTTC.

This clonotype was counted many times. This chain joins TRBV5-4 and TRBJ2-7; TRBD2 is a possible D gene (5 bases). The CDR3 is made up of 16 amino acids. Trimming removed 2 bases at V and 4 bases at J, with 19 bases between. The germline V gene encodes CDR1 SGHNT and CDR2 YYREEE (reference sequence). The CDR3 DNA sequence: TGTGCCAGCAGCTTAACAAGTTCTAGCAGCCCGTACGAGCAGTACTTC. Residues: CASSLTSSSSPYEQYF.

This clonotype has a count of ten or more. The CDR3 loop is CASSENRVTEAFF. The CDR3 DNA follows: TGTGCCAGCAGTGAAAACAGGGTAACTGAAGCTTTCTTT. The J gene is TRBJ1-1, the V gene TRBV6-1, with TRBD1 as a possible D gene (6 bases). This CDR3 contains 13 residues. V lost 2 bases to trimming and J lost 5 bases, with 9 bases between them. Germline CDR1 and CDR2: MNHNS and SASEGT.